Below, 17 T cell receptor beta chains from the same sample are listed, as sequenced in a study of read filtering for tumor transcriptome and immune sequencing. The library was built from about 400 ng RNA with molecular barcoded adaptors for alpha/delta and beta/gamma chains. TCRdb processed the reads anew with MiXCR; each CDR3 protein has one entry. The data contain more than 100,000 distinct CDR3 sequences, over 10% of them singletons. Sample: a population of CD138-negative cells sorted from bone marrow. All receptors derive from a donor at least 40 years old with multiple myeloma.

This clonotype was seen many times. The genes are TRBV20-1 and TRBJ1-1; no definite D call. The CDR3 length is 11 residues. CDR1 DFQATT and CDR2 SNEGSKA come from the germline V gene (reference sequence). With 6 bases removed from V and 6 bases from J, the gap between germline ends came to 11 bases. CDR3 bases: TGCAGTGCAGGGCGGCGAGCTGAAGCTTTCTTT. This codes for CSAGRRAEAFF.

This clonotype was recorded many times. The genes are TRBV12-3 or TRBV12-4 and TRBJ1-5; 7 bases agree with TRBD1. The CDR3 sequence is 17 residues long. After removal of 4 bases from V and 1 base from J, the junction contained 10 bases not matched to a gene. The chain's CDR3 is CASSSYQGETSNQPQHF. The CDR3 region has the DNA TGTGCCAGCAGTTCATACCAGGGGGAAACGAGCAATCAGCCCCAGCATTTT.

The CDR3 sequence is CASSPRDRGRNTIYF. DNA for the CDR3: TGTGCCAGCAGCCCTCGGGACAGGGGAAGAAACACCATATATTTT. The V call is TRBV2, the J call TRBJ1-3; TRBD1 matches 10 bases. Germline V CDR1 and CDR2: SNHLY, FYNNEI. V was pared by 6 bases and J by 5 bases, with 7 bases of the junction left unmatched. The CDR3 consists of 15 residues.

In this sample, this clonotype turned up many times. The rearrangement uses TRBV20-1 and TRBJ2-1, with TRBD2 matching over 16 bases. The CDR3 extends over 15 amino acids. From germline, CDR1 is DFQATT and CDR2 SNEGSKA (reference sequence). After removal of 3 bases from V and 14 bases from J, the junction contained 10 bases not matched to a gene. The CDR3 DNA is TGCAGTGCTAGGTCGGGGACTAGCGGGGGGGCAGCGGAGTTCTTC. Translated: CSARSGTSGGAAEFF.

The table lists this clonotype with many counts. The chain is built from TRBV5-1 and TRBJ2-7; tentatively, D is TRBD1 or TRBD2 (5 bases each). The germline V and J ends were trimmed by 4 bases and 3 bases, with 14 bases remaining between them. CDR1 is SGHRS, CDR2 YFSETQ, per germline. This CDR3 has 14 amino acids. CDR3 bases: TGCGCCAGCAGCGCGGGCCTCAGGGACTACGAGCAGTACTTC. It translates to CASSAGLRDYEQYF.

This clonotype occurred many times. Here the CDR3 DNA reads TGTGCCAGCAGCCCGGACAGGGGTTCAGATACGCAGTATTTT. It yields the protein CASSPDRGSDTQYF. The rearrangement uses TRBV5-4 and TRBJ2-3; 9 nucleotides agree with TRBD1. The junction had 4 bases not matched to a gene; V was cut back by 4 bases and J by 4 bases. CDR3 length: 14 residues. Per germline, CDR1 SGHNT and CDR2 YYREEE (reference sequence).

A note on this clonotype: A much larger clone differs by one base, so this may be a read error. V and J are TRBV29-1 and TRBJ2-7; D ambiguous. With 4 bases removed from V and 0 bases from J, the gap between germline ends came to 13 bases. CDR1 and CDR2 from the germline V gene are SQVTM and ANQGSEA. The CDR3 totals 14 residues. CDR3 DNA: TGCAGCGTTGTGGCCGGTTTAAGCTCCTACGAGCAGTACTTC. It yields the protein CSVVAGLSSYEQYF.

This clonotype was found a few times. This chain links TRBV23-1 with TRBJ1-5; D might be TRBD1 (6 bases). TRBV23-1 is known as an ORF, though its function is uncertain. CDR3 length: 16 residues. Trimming removed 6 bases from V and 3 bases from J, with 18 bases in between. The CDR3: CASRSSLTGFNQPQHF. DNA of the CDR3: TGCGCCAGCAGATCCTCCCTCACAGGGTTCAATCAGCCCCAGCATTTT.

This chain connects TRBV5-6 to TRBJ2-1; possible D gene TRBD2, 6 bases. V shed 3 bases and J shed 4 bases, with 14 bases lying between them. This CDR3 has 15 residues. The germline V gene encodes CDR1 SGHDT and CDR2 YYEEEE. DNA of the CDR3: TGTGCCAGCAGCTCCGTTGGGAGGAAATACAATGAGCAGTTCTTC. This codes for CASSSVGRKYNEQFF.

This clonotype was detected ten times or more. The chain joins TRBV29-1 to TRBJ2-3; D is unresolved. The V and J ends lost 1 base and 0 bases respectively, with 8 bases between them. Germline loops: CDR1 SQVTM, CDR2 ANQGSEA. The CDR3 has 14 amino acids. The CDR3 DNA follows: TGCAGCGTTGAAGCTACCCGGAGCACAGATACGCAGTATTTT. This encodes CSVEATRSTDTQYF.

Many counts were recorded for this clonotype. The J gene is TRBJ2-1, the V gene TRBV28; 7 bases line up with TRBD2. The trim removed 7 bases at V and 2 bases at J, leaving 11 bases unmatched. CDR1 is MDHEN and CDR2 is SYDVKM in the germline V gene. This CDR3 has 16 amino acids. The CDR3 here is CASNPAGREPYNEQFF. In nucleotides, the CDR3 is TGTGCCAGCAACCCGGCCGGGCGGGAGCCCTACAATGAGCAGTTCTTC.

The table lists this clonotype with many counts. The chain is built from TRBV20-1 and TRBJ1-4, with D tentatively TRBD1 (6 bases). The CDR3 loop spans 14 amino acids. With 5 bases removed from V and 3 bases from J, the gap between germline ends came to 13 bases. Per germline, CDR1 DFQATT and CDR2 SNEGSKA (reference sequence). CDR3 residues: CSALPGHPNEKLFF. The CDR3 DNA reads as TGCAGTGCTTTGCCGGGACACCCTAATGAAAAACTGTTTTTT.

Points on this clonotype: This may be a read error, as it is one base from a much larger clone. The chain is built from TRBV2 and TRBJ1-1, with TRBD1 as a possible D gene (5 bases). The CDR3 runs to 13 residues. Germline V gene data show CDR1 as SNHLY and CDR2 as FYNNEI. V lost 11 bases and J 2 bases, leaving 15 bases between the germline ends. The CDR3 reads CAAKRDGNTEAFF. CDR3 sequence (DNA): TGTGCCGCGAAACGGGACGGCAACACTGAAGCTTTCTTT.

This clonotype was seen just once. Because it lacks the conserved phenylalanine or tryptophan at the end, this CDR3 is likely a read error. It is unclear where the CDR3 begins or ends on the DNA, so no DNA is shown, and the CDR3 is as TCRdb lists it. The rearrangement joins TRBV29-1 to TRBJ2-1; no check of the table's D call, TRBD2, against the DNA was made. Germline CDR1 and CDR2: SQVTM and ANQGSEA. The CDR3 has 14 amino acids, counting both end residues. This CDR3 is CSARAGGTYNERFL.

In its sample, this clonotype was seen many times. The chain links TRBV12-3 or TRBV12-4 to TRBJ2-1, with D perhaps matching TRBD2 (6 bases). This CDR3 contains 14 residues. V shed 7 bases and J shed 5 bases, with 15 bases lying between them. For the CDR3, the DNA is TGTGCCAGCAAACCTCGGAGGGAGAACAATGAGCAGTTCTTC. It yields the protein CASKPRRENNEQFF.

Note on this clonotype: This likely comes from a read error, as the CDR3 has no conserved phenylalanine or tryptophan at its end. The chain combines TRBV28 with TRBJ2-2; perhaps TRBD2 as D (6 bases). Germline CDR1 MDHEN, CDR2 SYDVKM. This CDR3 region has 15 residues. Trimming stripped 7 bases from V and 0 bases from J, with 12 bases between. CDR3 residues: CASIGGTANTGELFC. The CDR3 DNA sequence: TGTGCCAGCATCGGGGGAACTGCGAACACCGGGGAGCTGTTTTGT.

This clonotype was detected only a few times. The V and J genes are TRBV19 and TRBJ2-7, with 13 bases identical to TRBD2. The junction had 9 bases not matched to a gene; V was cut back by 1 base and J by 6 bases. CDR3 length equals 17 residues. CDR1 and CDR2 from the germline V gene are LNHDA and SQIVND (reference sequence). The CDR3: CASSIAPTSGRAIEQYF. CDR3 DNA: TGTGCCAGTAGTATAGCCCCCACTAGCGGGAGGGCCATCGAGCAGTACTTC.